A selection of T cell receptor beta chains follows, all from one sample in a study of somatic mutations in cytotoxic T cells in rheumatoid arthritis. The data were produced by immunoSEQ multiplex PCR, yet TCRdb's version contains in-frame clones alone and is incomplete. The sample holds about 23,000 clones; 75% to 80% are singletons and the top ten take approximately 10%. Sequenced material: CD8+ T cells sorted from blood. The receptors were gathered from an adult with rheumatoid arthritis. Both conserved end residues are trimmed from each CDR3.

J | V | CDR3
TRBJ2-2 | TRBV6-6 | ASSYETLAGELF
TRBJ1-2 | TRBV5-8 | ASSLKSGYGYT
TRBJ2-7 | TRBV11-2 | ASSLGQVFPYEQY
TRBJ1-2 | TRBV11-2 | ASSPRTGNLYYGYT
TRBJ1-1 | TRBV4-3 | ASSQDLGYGTEAF
TRBJ1-2 | TRBV6-1 | ASSRTVANYGYT
TRBJ1-2 | TRBV6-5 | ASRRRGYGYT
TRBJ2-4 | TRBV5-5 | ASSFGQGGKNIQY
TRBJ2-7 | TRBV6-5 | ASSYLLGLAGCEQY
TRBJ2-1 | TRBV5-6 | ASSDGIREGWYNEQF
TRBJ2-3 | TRBV27 | ASSLLVAGGFDTQY
TRBJ1-1 | TRBV4-1 | ASSQTTTAGNTEAF
TRBJ2-3 | TRBV29-1 | SISGGGLSTDTQY
TRBJ1-2 | TRBV28 | ASSPAARGGPYGYT
TRBJ1-3 | TRBV6-5 | ASSYSESGNTIY
TRBJ1-3 | TRBV4-1 | ASSQGGNTIY
TRBJ2-3 | TRBV27 | ASSLLGDTQY
TRBJ1-3 | TRBV15 | ATSTTYRISGNTIY
TRBJ2-7 | TRBV4-2 | ASSQDRPGEYEQY
TRBJ1-3 | TRBV5-1 | ASSLTGPSGNTIY
TRBJ1-1 | TRBV6-1 | ASSGQGIGTEAF
TRBJ1-1 | TRBV19 | ASSIISRGPDRAEAF
TRBJ2-7 | TRBV20-1 | SAPSGGEQY
TRBJ2-3 | TRBV7-9 | ASSFVLTDTQY
TRBJ2-7 | TRBV19 | ASSMAGYEQY
TRBJ2-1 | TRBV9 | ASSEGQGTYNEQF
TRBJ1-1 | TRBV6-5 | ASSLMLSNTEAF
TRBJ1-5 | TRBV27 | ASSLSAPTRGPFLDQPQH
TRBJ1-2 | TRBV2 | ASSGQITGYYGYT
TRBJ2-2 | TRBV4-3 | ASSQRWDPEGELF
TRBJ2-5 | TRBV10-3 | AISESLRAVAGTQETQY
TRBJ1-2 | TRBV7-9 | ASSSGQANYGYT
TRBJ1-2 | TRBV9 | ASSVDSGDYGYT
TRBJ1-2 | TRBV4-2 | ASSQDEGYYGYT
TRBJ1-2 | TRBV7-9 | ASSSQGLYYGYT
TRBJ2-5 | TRBV7-9 | ASSLVGTGGETQY
TRBJ2-7 | TRBV10-1 | ASSGIAGDEQY
TRBJ2-1 | TRBV6-4 | ASSDSRLSGEGEQF
. | TRBV6-5 | ASSYSLREIDEQY
TRBJ1-1 | TRBV4-2 | ASSQDEGSLTEAF
TRBJ2-5 | TRBV7-6 | ASSLGTSGFQETQY
TRBJ2-2 | TRBV10-2 | ASRGTSGRGTGELF